The next 20 T cell receptor beta chains were all read from a single sample in a study of control samples from healthy donors and cancer patients. The repertoire was sequenced with immunoSEQ multiplex PCR; TCRdb's copy has only in-frame clones and lacks some. Of about 140,000 clones listed, 80% to 95% are singletons. Sequences were obtained from blood. All receptors derive from a man aged 25 to 45 in good health.

The chain is built from TRBV2 and TRBJ1-5; D ambiguous. V lost 0 bases and J lost 5, with 8 bases in between. This CDR3 has 14 amino acids. The germline CDR1 and CDR2 sequences are SNHLY and FYNNEI. Written as DNA, the CDR3 is TGTGCCAGCAGTGAAGCCCAGGTCCATCAGCCCCAGCATTTT. Protein sequence: CASSEAQVHQPQHF.

The chain couples TRBV5-1 to TRBJ2-3, with TRBD2 matching over 7 bases. Germline loops: CDR1 SGHRS, CDR2 YFSETQ. Unmatched junction bases numbered 6, after V lost 2 bases and J lost 3 bases. This CDR3 is 15 amino acids long. CDR3 nucleotides: TGCGCCAGCAGCTTTCGGGCCGGGAGGACAGATACGCAGTATTTT. Translated, it gives CASSFRAGRTDTQYF. The variable domain in full, with the rest retrieved from reference TRBV5-1 and TRBJ2-3, is KAGVTQTPRYLIKTRGQQVTLSCSPISGHRSVSWYQQTPGQGLQFLFEYFSETQRNKGNFPGRFSGRQFSNSRSEMNVSTLELGDSALYLCASSFRAGRTDTQYFGPGTRLTVL.

V is TRBV24-1 and J is TRBJ1-5; D gene ambiguous. The ends were cut back, 7 bases at V and 2 bases at J, with 5 bases in the middle. CDR3 size: 12 residues. The germline gives CDR1 KGHDR, CDR2 SFDVKD. Here the CDR3 reads CATSWGNQPQHF. The CDR3 nucleotides are TGTGCCACCAGCTGGGGCAATCAGCCCCAGCATTTT.

The V call is TRBV28, the J call TRBJ1-4; D might be TRBD1 (6 bases). The CDR3 consists of 15 residues. With 3 bases removed from V and 9 bases from J, the gap between germline ends came to 17 bases. Germline V gene lookup returns CDR1 MDHEN and CDR2 SYDVKM. The CDR3 loop is CASSLTGGLLKKLFF. As DNA, the CDR3 is TGTGCCAGCAGTTTGACAGGTGGCCTCCTGAAAAAACTGTTTTTT.

Here the CDR3 reads CASKKGSGRAGYNEQFF. In nucleotides, the CDR3 is TGTGCCAGCAAAAAAGGGAGCGGGAGGGCCGGATACAATGAGCAGTTCTTC. This chain uses TRBV27 with TRBJ2-1, with 10 nucleotides matching TRBD2. This CDR3 spans 17 amino acids. The germline V gene has CDR1 MNHEY and CDR2 SMNVEV (reference sequence). The V segment lost 7 bases and the J segment 4 bases; nucleotides outside the gene matches: 13.

The J gene is TRBJ2-2, the V gene TRBV6-2 or TRBV6-3; D is possibly TRBD1 (6 bases). Trimming left V 2 bases short and J 3 bases short, with 13 bases between. There are 16 residues in the CDR3. Germline lookup yields CDR1 MNHEY and CDR2 SVGEGT. CDR3 in DNA: TGTGCCAGCAGTTACAGGGGGAAAGCTTACACCGGGGAGCTGTTTTTT. This encodes CASSYRGKAYTGELFF.

The V call is TRBV27, the J call TRBJ2-2, with a possible D match to TRBD2 (5 bases). The CDR3 sequence is 16 residues long. V dropped 6 bases and J dropped 5 bases, with 19 bases sitting between them. Germline V lookup: CDR1 MNHEY, CDR2 SMNVEV (reference sequence). The CDR3 DNA follows: TGTGCCAGCAGATGGAGGTCTGAAGCAAGAACCGGGGAGCTGTTTTTT. Translation gives CASRWRSEARTGELFF.

The rearrangement joins TRBV28 to TRBJ2-7; D gene unclear. V was trimmed by 1 base and J by 1 base, leaving 14 bases between them. The CDR3 has 16 amino acids. CDR1 and CDR2 (germline): MDHEN, SYDVKM. As DNA, the CDR3 is TGTGCCAGCAGTTTATTCGACACTACCTATTCCTACGAGCAGTACTTC. Its protein is CASSLFDTTYSYEQYF.

The chain carries TRBV6-4 and TRBJ2-1, with TRBD2 identical over 15 bases. The V gene's germline CDR1 is MRHNA and CDR2 SNTAGT. This CDR3 spans 20 amino acids. The V segment lost 0 bases and the J segment 0 bases; nucleotides outside the gene matches: 6. The CDR3 reads CASSDSGTSGRISSYNEQFF. In DNA, the CDR3 is TGTGCCAGCAGTGACTCTGGGACTAGCGGGAGGATTAGCTCCTACAATGAGCAGTTCTTC.

The DNA of the CDR3 is TGTGCCAGCAGTAGGGGCCCGCGAGAGACCCAGTACTTC. Residues: CASSRGPRETQYF. The genes are TRBV27 and TRBJ2-5; a possible D gene is TRBD1 (5 bases). Trimming removed 5 bases at V and 4 bases at J, with 11 bases between. Germline V lookup: CDR1 MNHEY, CDR2 SMNVEV (reference sequence). There are 13 residues in the CDR3.

The chain has TRBV7-9 and TRBJ1-1; 9 bases fit TRBD1. Germline CDR1 is SEHNR and CDR2 is FQNEAQ (reference sequence). Germline trimming cut 5 bases from V and 11 bases from J; bases unmatched to any gene: 6. The CDR3 extends over 12 amino acids. The CDR3 DNA reads TGTGCCAGCAGCCCCGGGACAGGGCTGGCTTTCTTT. It translates to CASSPGTGLAFF.

This clone has just one count. This chain uses TRBV28 with TRBJ1-1, with TRBD1 identical over 8 bases. Looked up from germline, CDR1 is MDHEN and CDR2 is SYDVKM. CDR3 length: 15 residues. Unmatched junction bases numbered 10, after V lost 6 bases and J lost 4 bases. CDR3 nucleotide sequence: TGTGCCAGCAGGGACAGGGATTTCAGTGGCACTGAAGCTTTCTTT. As protein: CASRDRDFSGTEAFF. Complete variable domain (other parts from reference TRBV28 and TRBJ1-1): DVKVTQSSRYLVKRTGEKVFLECVQDMDHENMFWYRQDPGLGLRLIYFSYDVKMKEKGDIPEGYSVSREKKERFSLILESASTNQTSMYLCASRDRDFSGTEAFFGQGTRLTVV.

The chain links TRBV7-9 to TRBJ1-1; no reliable D call. The CDR3 is 13 amino acids. V lost 3 bases and J lost 6, with 11 bases in between. The V gene's germline CDR1 is SEHNR and CDR2 FQNEAQ (reference sequence). CDR3 in amino acids: CASSFGVFAEAFF. CDR3 nucleotide sequence: TGTGCCAGCAGCTTTGGGGTTTTCGCTGAAGCTTTCTTT. Together with reference TRBV7-9 and TRBJ1-1, the CDR3 gives the full variable domain: DTGVSQNPRHKITKRGQNVTFRCDPISEHNRLYWYRQTLGQGPEFLTYFQNEAQLEKSRLLSDRFSAERPKGSFSTLEIQRTEQGDSAMYLCASSFGVFAEAFFGQGTRLTVV.

The V and J genes are TRBV11-2 and TRBJ2-4, with D unresolved. The V end lost 5 bases, the J end lost 1 base, and 12 bases lay between the germline ends. The CDR3 runs 15 residues. CDR1 and CDR2 (germline): SGHAT, FQNNGV. CDR3 in DNA: TGTGCCAGCAGCACCCCTCGGGTGGCCAAAAACATTCAGTACTTC. Protein sequence: CASSTPRVAKNIQYF.

V and J are TRBV12-5 and TRBJ2-7; 7 bases match TRBD1. This CDR3 spans 17 amino acids. CDR1 is LGHNT, CDR2 FRNRAP, per germline. Trimming cost V 0 bases and J 4 bases; bases outside gene matches: 12. CDR3 loop: CASGLVFRGQGEYEQYF. The CDR3 nucleotides are TGTGCTAGTGGTTTGGTATTTCGTGGGCAGGGGGAGTACGAGCAGTACTTC.

This clone was picked up a small number of times. The chain has TRBV6-2 or TRBV6-3 and TRBJ1-5; 8 bases line up with TRBD1. Germline CDR1 is MNHEY and CDR2 is SVGEGT. This CDR3 has 15 residues. V gave up 6 bases and J gave up 2 bases; unmatched junction bases: 6. The CDR3 coding sequence is TGTGCCAGCAGCCACAGGGGGTATGGCAATCAGCCCCAGCATTTT. Translation gives CASSHRGYGNQPQHF.

V usage is TRBV2 and J usage is TRBJ1-4, with a possible D match to TRBD1 (6 bases). Trimming removed 5 bases from V and 8 bases from J, with 12 bases in between. This CDR3 has 13 amino acids. Germline V lookup: CDR1 SNHLY, CDR2 FYNNEI. CDR3: CASSTGASEKLFF. CDR3 in DNA: TGTGCCAGCAGTACGGGGGCGAGCGAAAAACTGTTTTTT.

The gene calls are TRBV10-1 and TRBJ2-7; D is perhaps TRBD2 (5 bases). The CDR3 runs 13 residues. The V end lost 3 bases, the J end lost 1 base, and 7 bases lay between the germline ends. Germline V gene data show CDR1 as WNHNN and CDR2 as SYGVQD (reference sequence). DNA for the CDR3: TGCGCCAGCAGTGAAGGACTTTCCTACGAGCAGTACTTC. Protein product: CASSEGLSYEQYF.

The chain combines TRBV19 with TRBJ2-1; 12 positions agree with TRBD2. V was pared by 7 bases and J by 7 bases, with 14 bases of the junction left unmatched. CDR3 size: 17 residues. Germline loops: CDR1 LNHDA, CDR2 SQIVND (reference sequence). In nucleotides, the CDR3 is TGTGCCAGTACCATAACACCGACTAGCGGGAGAAGGAATGAGCAGTTCTTC. Translation gives CASTITPTSGRRNEQFF. Filled out from reference TRBV19 and TRBJ2-1, the complete variable domain reads DGGITQSPKYLFRKEGQNVTLSCEQNLNHDAMYWYRQDPGQGLRLIYYSQIVNDFQKGDIAEGYSVSREKKESFPLTVTSAQKNPTAFYLCASTITPTSGRRNEQFFGPGTRLTVL.

The rearrangement links TRBV3-1 (or the pseudogene TRBV3-2) to TRBJ1-2; D is unclear. The V gene's germline CDR1 is LGHDT and CDR2 YNNKEL (reference sequence). The ends were cut back, 5 bases at V and 3 bases at J, with 13 bases in the middle. CDR3 length: 14 amino acids. The CDR3 is CASSGRQVDYGYTF. The CDR3 coding sequence is TGTGCCAGCAGCGGACGGCAGGTCGACTATGGCTACACCTTC.